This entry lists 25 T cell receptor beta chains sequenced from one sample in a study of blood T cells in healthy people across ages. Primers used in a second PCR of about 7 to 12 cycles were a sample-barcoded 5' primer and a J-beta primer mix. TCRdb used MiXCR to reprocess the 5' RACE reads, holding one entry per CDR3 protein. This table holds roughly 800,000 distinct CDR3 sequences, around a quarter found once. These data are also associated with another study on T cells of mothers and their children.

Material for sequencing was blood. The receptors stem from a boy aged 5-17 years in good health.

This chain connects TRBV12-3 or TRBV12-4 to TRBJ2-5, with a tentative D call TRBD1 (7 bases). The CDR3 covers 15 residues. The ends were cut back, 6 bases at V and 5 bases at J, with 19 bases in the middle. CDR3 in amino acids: CASRQEQGRRETQYF. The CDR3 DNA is TGTGCCAGCAGACAAGAACAGGGGAGGAGGGAGACCCAGTACTTC.

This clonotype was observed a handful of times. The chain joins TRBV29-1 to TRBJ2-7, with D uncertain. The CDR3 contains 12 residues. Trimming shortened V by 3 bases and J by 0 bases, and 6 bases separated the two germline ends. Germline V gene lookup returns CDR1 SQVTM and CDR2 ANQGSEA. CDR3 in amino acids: CSVDSPSYEQYF. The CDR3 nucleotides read TGCAGCGTTGACAGCCCCTCCTACGAGCAGTACTTC.

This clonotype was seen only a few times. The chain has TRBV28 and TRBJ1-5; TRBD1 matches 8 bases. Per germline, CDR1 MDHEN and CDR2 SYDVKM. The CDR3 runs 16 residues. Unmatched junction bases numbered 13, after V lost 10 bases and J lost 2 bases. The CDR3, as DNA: TGTGCCACCCGGGCACCAGGGGGCTTAGGCAATCAGCCCCAGCATTTT. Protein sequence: CATRAPGGLGNQPQHF.

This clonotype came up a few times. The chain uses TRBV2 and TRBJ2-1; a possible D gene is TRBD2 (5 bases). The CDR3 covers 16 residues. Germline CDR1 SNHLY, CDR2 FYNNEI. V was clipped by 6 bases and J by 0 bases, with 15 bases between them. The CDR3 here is CASSRRLVSSYNEQFF. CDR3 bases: TGTGCCAGCAGCCGGAGGCTGGTTAGCTCCTACAATGAGCAGTTCTTC.

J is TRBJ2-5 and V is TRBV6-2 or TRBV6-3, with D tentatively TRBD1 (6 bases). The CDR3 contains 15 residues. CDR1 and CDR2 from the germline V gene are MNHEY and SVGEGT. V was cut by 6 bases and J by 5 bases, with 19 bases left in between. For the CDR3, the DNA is TGTGCCAGCAGGAGAGGCAGGGGTGGAACGGAGACCCAGTACTTC. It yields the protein CASRRGRGGTETQYF.

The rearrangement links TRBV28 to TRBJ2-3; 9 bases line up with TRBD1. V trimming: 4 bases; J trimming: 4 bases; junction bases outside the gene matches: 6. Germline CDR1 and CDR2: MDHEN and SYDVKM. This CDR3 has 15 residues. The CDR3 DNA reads TGTGCCAGCAGTTCAACCTGGACAGGGGCAGATACGCAGTATTTT. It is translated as CASSSTWTGADTQYF.

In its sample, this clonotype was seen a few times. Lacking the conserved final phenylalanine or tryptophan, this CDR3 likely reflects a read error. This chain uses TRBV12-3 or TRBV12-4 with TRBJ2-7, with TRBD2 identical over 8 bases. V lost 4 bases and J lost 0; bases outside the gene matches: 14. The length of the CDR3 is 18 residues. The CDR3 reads CASSSDSWSGGSSYEQYS. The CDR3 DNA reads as TGTGCCAGCAGTTCGGACTCGTGGAGCGGGGGTAGCTCCTACGAGCAGTACTCC.

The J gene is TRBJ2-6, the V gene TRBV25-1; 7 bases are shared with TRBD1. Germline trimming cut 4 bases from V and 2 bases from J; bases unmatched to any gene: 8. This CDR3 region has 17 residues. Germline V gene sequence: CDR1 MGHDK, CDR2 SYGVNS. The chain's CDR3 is CASSGRGQITGANVLTF. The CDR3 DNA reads TGTGCCAGCAGTGGTAGGGGGCAGATAACTGGGGCCAACGTCCTGACTTTC.

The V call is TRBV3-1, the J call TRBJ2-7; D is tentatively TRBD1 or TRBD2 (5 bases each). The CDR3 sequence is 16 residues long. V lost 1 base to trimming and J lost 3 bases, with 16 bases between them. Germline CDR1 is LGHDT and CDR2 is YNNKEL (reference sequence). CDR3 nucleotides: TGTGCCAGCAGCCAAGGGGGGACCACTCTCTTCTACGAGCAGTACTTC. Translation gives CASSQGGTTLFYEQYF.

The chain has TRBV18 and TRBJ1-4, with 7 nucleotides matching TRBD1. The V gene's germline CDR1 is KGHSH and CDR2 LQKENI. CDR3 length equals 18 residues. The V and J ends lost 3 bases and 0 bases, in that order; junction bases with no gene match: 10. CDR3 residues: CASSPRQTGITTNEKLFF. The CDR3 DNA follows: TGTGCCAGCTCACCCCGGCAGACAGGGATAACAACTAATGAAAAACTGTTTTTT.

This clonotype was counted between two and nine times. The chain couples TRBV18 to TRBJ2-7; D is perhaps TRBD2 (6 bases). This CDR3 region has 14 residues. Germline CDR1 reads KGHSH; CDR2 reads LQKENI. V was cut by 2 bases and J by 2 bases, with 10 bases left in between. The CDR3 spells CASSPAGLAYEQYF. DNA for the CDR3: TGTGCCAGCTCACCAGCGGGACTGGCCTACGAGCAGTACTTC.

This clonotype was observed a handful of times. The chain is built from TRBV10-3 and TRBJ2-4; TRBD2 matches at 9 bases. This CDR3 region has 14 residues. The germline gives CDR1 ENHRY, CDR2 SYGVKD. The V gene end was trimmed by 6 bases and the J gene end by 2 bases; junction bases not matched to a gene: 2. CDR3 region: CAIRAGGSKNIQYF. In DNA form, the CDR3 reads TGTGCCATCAGGGCGGGGGGGTCCAAAAACATTCAGTACTTC.

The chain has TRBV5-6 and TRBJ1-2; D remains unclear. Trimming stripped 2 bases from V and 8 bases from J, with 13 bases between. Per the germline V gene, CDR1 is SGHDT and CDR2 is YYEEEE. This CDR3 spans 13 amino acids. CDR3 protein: CASSFTTPWGYTF. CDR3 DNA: TGTGCCAGCAGCTTTACCACCCCGTGGGGCTACACCTTC. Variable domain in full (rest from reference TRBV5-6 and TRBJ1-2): DAGVTQSPTHLIKTRGQQVTLRCSPKSGHDTVSWYQQALGQGPQFIFQYYEEEERQRGNFPDRFSGHQFPNYSSELNVNALLLGDSALYLCASSFTTPWGYTFGSGTRLTVV.

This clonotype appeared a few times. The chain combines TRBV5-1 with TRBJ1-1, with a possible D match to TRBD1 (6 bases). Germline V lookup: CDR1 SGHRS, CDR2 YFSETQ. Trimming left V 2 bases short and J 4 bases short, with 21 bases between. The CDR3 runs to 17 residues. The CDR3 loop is CASSLGGTSLGSTEAFF. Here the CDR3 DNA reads TGCGCCAGCAGCTTAGGGGGGACGTCCCTCGGAAGCACTGAAGCTTTCTTT.

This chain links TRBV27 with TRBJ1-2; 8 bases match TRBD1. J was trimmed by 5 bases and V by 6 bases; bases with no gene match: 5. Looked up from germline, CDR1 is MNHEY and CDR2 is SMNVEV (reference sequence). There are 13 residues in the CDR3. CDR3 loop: CASRRQGLYGYTF. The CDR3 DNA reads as TGTGCCAGCAGGAGACAGGGGTTGTATGGCTACACCTTC.

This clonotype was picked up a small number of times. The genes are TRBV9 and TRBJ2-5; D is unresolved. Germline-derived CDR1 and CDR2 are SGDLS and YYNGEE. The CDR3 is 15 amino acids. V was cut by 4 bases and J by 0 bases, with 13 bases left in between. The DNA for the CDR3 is TGTGCCAGCAGCCCAGAGCCGGGTAACCAAGAGACCCAGTACTTC. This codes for CASSPEPGNQETQYF.

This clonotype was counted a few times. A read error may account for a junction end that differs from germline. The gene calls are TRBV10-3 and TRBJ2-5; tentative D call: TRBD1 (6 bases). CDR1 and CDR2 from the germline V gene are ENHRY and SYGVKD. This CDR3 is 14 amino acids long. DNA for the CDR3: TGTGCCATCAGCCGCCAGGGGCTCGAGGAGACCCAGTGCTTC. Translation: CAISRQGLEETQCF.

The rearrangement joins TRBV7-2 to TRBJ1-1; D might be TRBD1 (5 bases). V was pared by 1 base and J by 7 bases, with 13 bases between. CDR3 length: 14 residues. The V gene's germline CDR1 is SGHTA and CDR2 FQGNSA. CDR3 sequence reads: CASSLGRDGFEAFF. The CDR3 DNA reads TGTGCCAGCAGCTTAGGCCGGGACGGGTTTGAAGCTTTCTTT. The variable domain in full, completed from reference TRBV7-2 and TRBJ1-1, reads GAGVSQSPSNKVTEKGKDVELRCDPISGHTALYWYRQSLGQGLEFLIYFQGNSAPDKSGLPSDRFSAERTGGSVSTLTIQRTQQEDSAVYLCASSLGRDGFEAFFGQGTRLTVV.

CDR3 sequence reads: CASSFMAGANVLTF. DNA of the CDR3: TGTGCCAGCAGTTTCATGGCTGGGGCCAACGTCCTGACTTTC. The rearrangement uses TRBV27 and TRBJ2-6; D unclear. Per the germline V gene, CDR1 is MNHEY and CDR2 is SMNVEV (reference sequence). Trimming shortened V by 3 bases and J by 2 bases, and 5 bases separated the two germline ends. This CDR3 is built from 14 residues.

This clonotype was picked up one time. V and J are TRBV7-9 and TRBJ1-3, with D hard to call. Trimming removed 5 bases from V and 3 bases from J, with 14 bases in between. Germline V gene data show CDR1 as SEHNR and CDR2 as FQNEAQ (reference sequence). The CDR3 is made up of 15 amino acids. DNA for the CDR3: TGTGCCAGCAGCCCAAACGAGGTCGGTGGAAACACCATATATTTT. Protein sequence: CASSPNEVGGNTIYF.

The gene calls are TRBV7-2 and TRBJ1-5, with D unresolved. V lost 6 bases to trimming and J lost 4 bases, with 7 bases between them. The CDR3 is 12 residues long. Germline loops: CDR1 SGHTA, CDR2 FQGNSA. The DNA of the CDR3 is TGTGCCAGCAGTCAAGTTAATCAGCCCCAGCATTTT. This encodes CASSQVNQPQHF.

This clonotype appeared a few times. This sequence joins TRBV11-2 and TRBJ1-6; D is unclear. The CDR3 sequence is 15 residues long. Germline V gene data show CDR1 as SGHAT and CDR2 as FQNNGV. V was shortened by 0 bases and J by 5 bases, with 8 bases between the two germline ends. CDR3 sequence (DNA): TGTGCCAGCAGCTTAGAAGGAGACCATAATTCACCCCTCCACTTT. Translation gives CASSLEGDHNSPLHF.

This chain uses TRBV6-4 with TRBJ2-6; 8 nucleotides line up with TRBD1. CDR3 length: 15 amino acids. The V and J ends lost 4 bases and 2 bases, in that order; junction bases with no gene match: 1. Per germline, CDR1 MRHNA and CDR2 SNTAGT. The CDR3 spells CASSATGAGANVLTF. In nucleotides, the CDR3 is TGTGCCAGCAGTGCGACAGGGGCTGGGGCCAACGTCCTGACTTTC.

CDR3 sequence (DNA): TGCAGTGCTAGAGGCGGCCAGGGGTTATACAATGAGCAGTTCTTC. Translating gives CSARGGQGLYNEQFF. The rearrangement uses TRBV20-1 and TRBJ2-1; the D gene is possibly TRBD1 (6 bases). Germline V lookup: CDR1 DFQATT, CDR2 SNEGSKA (reference sequence). The CDR3 runs to 15 residues. Trimming left V 1 base short and J 4 bases short, with 14 bases between.

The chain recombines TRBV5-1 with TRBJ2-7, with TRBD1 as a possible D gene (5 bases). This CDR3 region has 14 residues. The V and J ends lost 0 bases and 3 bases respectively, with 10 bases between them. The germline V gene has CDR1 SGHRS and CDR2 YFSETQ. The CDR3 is CASSLASTDYEQYF. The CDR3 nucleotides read TGCGCCAGCAGCTTGGCGTCGACAGACTACGAGCAGTACTTC.